Listed below are T cell receptor beta chains from one sample, sequenced in a study of CD8+ T cells in alopecia areata. Generated by immunoSEQ multiplex PCR, the TCRdb table keeps only in-frame clones and is missing some. The repertoire holds around 200,000 clones, with approximately 60% as singletons. The sequencing used CD4+ T cells sorted from blood, collected at week 4, from a patient treated with tofacitinib. These receptors originate from a human donor with alopecia areata. CDR3s include the opening cysteine and the closing phenylalanine or tryptophan. The D gene is left open where the match is weak. For some rows the clone size is stated as once, few or many, or as a class when expanded; others skip it.

clone size: few; V gene: TRBV2; J gene: TRBJ1-5; D gene: .; CDR3 protein: CASSEGSYGNQPQHF; CDR3 DNA: TGTGCCAGCAGTGAAGGGAGTTATGGGAATCAGCCCCAGCATTTT
clone size: .; V gene: TRBV30; J gene: TRBJ1-3; D gene: TRBD1; CDR3 protein: CAWGQGGGNTIYF; CDR3 DNA: TGTGCCTGGGGACAGGGTGGAGGAAACACCATATATTTT
clone size: .; V gene: TRBV29-1; J gene: TRBJ2-6; D gene: .; CDR3 protein: CSVGHMGSGANVLTF; CDR3 DNA: TGCAGCGTGGGTCATATGGGCTCTGGGGCCAACGTCCTGACTTTC
clone size: .; V gene: TRBV30; J gene: TRBJ1-1; D gene: .; CDR3 protein: CAWSWGMNTEAFF; CDR3 DNA: TGTGCCTGGAGTTGGGGAATGAACACTGAAGCTTTCTTT
clone size: .; V gene: TRBV19; J gene: TRBJ2-5; D gene: .; CDR3 protein: CASNMGIGETQYF; CDR3 DNA: TGTGCCAGTAACATGGGGATTGGAGAGACCCAGTACTTC
clone size: few; V gene: TRBV5-1; J gene: TRBJ2-7; D gene: .; CDR3 protein: CASSSAGAYEQYF; CDR3 DNA: TGCGCCAGCAGCTCGGCAGGGGCCTACGAGCAGTACTTC
clone size: few; V gene: TRBV29-1; J gene: TRBJ2-2; D gene: .; CDR3 protein: CSAGGRQGPSGELFF; CDR3 DNA: TGCAGCGCTGGGGGTCGGCAGGGGCCCTCCGGGGAGCTGTTTTTT
clone size: once; V gene: TRBV6-1; J gene: TRBJ2-4; D gene: .; CDR3 protein: CASSARPQAKNIQYF; CDR3 DNA: TGTGCCAGCAGTGCTCGACCTCAAGCCAAAAACATTCAGTACTTC
clone size: .; V gene: TRBV2; J gene: TRBJ1-2; D gene: .; CDR3 protein: CASSISGRDYGYTF; CDR3 DNA: TGTGCCAGCAGTATCTCAGGACGGGACTATGGCTACACCTTC
clone size: .; V gene: TRBV6-5; J gene: TRBJ2-3; D gene: TRBD1; CDR3 protein: CASGQGSQYF; CDR3 DNA: TGTGCCAGTGGACAGGGGTCGCAGTATTTT
clone size: .; V gene: TRBV5-5; J gene: TRBJ2-7; D gene: TRBD2; CDR3 protein: CASIPLAGSSYEQYF; CDR3 DNA: TGTGCCAGCATCCCCCTAGCGGGAAGCTCCTACGAGCAGTACTTC
clone size: .; V gene: TRBV9; J gene: TRBJ1-2; D gene: .; CDR3 protein: CASSVANYGYTF; CDR3 DNA: TGTGCCAGCAGCGTAGCCAACTATGGCTACACCTTC
clone size: .; V gene: TRBV29-1; J gene: TRBJ2-1; D gene: TRBD2; CDR3 protein: CSVKPTSGKVEQFF; CDR3 DNA: TGCAGCGTTAAGCCGACTAGCGGGAAGGTTGAGCAGTTCTTC
clone size: .; V gene: TRBV29-1; J gene: TRBJ1-4; D gene: .; CDR3 protein: CSVTGRSDEKLFF; CDR3 DNA: TGCAGCGTAACAGGGCGATCGGATGAAAAACTGTTTTTT
clone size: .; V gene: TRBV30; J gene: TRBJ2-5; D gene: .; CDR3 protein: CAWGDLRGGTIQETQYF; CDR3 DNA: TGTGCCTGGGGGGACCTACGTGGCGGGACGATCCAAGAGACCCAGTACTTC
clone size: .; V gene: TRBV4-3; J gene: TRBJ2-2; D gene: .; CDR3 protein: CASSSRARNTGELFF; CDR3 DNA: TGCGCCAGCAGCTCCAGGGCTAGGAACACCGGGGAGCTGTTTTTT
clone size: .; V gene: TRBV4-3; J gene: TRBJ2-7; D gene: TRBD2; CDR3 protein: CASSPQLAGGPYEQYF; CDR3 DNA: TGCGCCAGCAGCCCCCAACTAGCGGGAGGGCCCTACGAGCAGTACTTC
clone size: few; V gene: TRBV7-9; J gene: TRBJ2-7; D gene: .; CDR3 protein: CASSLTMEQYF; CDR3 DNA: TGTGCCAGCAGCTTAACTATGGAGCAGTACTTC
clone size: .; V gene: TRBV30; J gene: TRBJ2-2; D gene: TRBD2; CDR3 protein: CAWSLGLVTGELFF; CDR3 DNA: TGTGCCTGGAGTCTTGGACTAGTGACCGGGGAGCTGTTTTTT
clone size: .; V gene: TRBV9; J gene: TRBJ2-4; D gene: TRBD1; CDR3 protein: CASSAKRTGGRQNIQYF; CDR3 DNA: TGTGCCAGCAGCGCAAAGAGGACAGGGGGACGGCAAAACATTCAGTACTTC
clone size: few; V gene: TRBV29-1; J gene: TRBJ2-6; D gene: .; CDR3 protein: CSVMNSGANVLTF; CDR3 DNA: TGCAGCGTTATGAACTCTGGGGCCAACGTCCTGACTTTC
clone size: .; V gene: TRBV29-1; J gene: TRBJ2-3; D gene: TRBD2; CDR3 protein: CSVGGLAGEGGTDTQYF; CDR3 DNA: TGCAGCGTTGGCGGACTAGCGGGAGAAGGTGGCACAGATACGCAGTATTTT
clone size: once; V gene: TRBV29-1; J gene: TRBJ2-1; D gene: .; CDR3 protein: CSVCLLSYNEQFF; CDR3 DNA: TGCAGCGTTTGCCTACTCTCCTACAATGAGCAGTTCTTC
clone size: .; V gene: TRBV30; J gene: TRBJ2-7; D gene: .; CDR3 protein: CAWSVVRGSEQYF; CDR3 DNA: TGTGCCTGGAGTGTAGTCAGGGGAAGCGAGCAGTACTTC
clone size: .; V gene: TRBV7-2; J gene: TRBJ2-7; D gene: .; CDR3 protein: CASSLDTGATYEQYF; CDR3 DNA: TGTGCCAGCAGCTTAGACACCGGCGCAACCTACGAGCAGTACTTC
clone size: .; V gene: TRBV4-1; J gene: TRBJ2-7; D gene: TRBD1; CDR3 protein: CASSQEASPGQAAYEQYF; CDR3 DNA: TGCGCCAGCAGCCAAGAAGCCTCACCGGGACAGGCAGCCTACGAGCAGTACTTC
clone size: few; V gene: TRBV29-1; J gene: TRBJ2-3; D gene: .; CDR3 protein: CSPGLGDTQYF; CDR3 DNA: TGCAGCCCCGGACTGGGAGATACGCAGTATTTT
clone size: .; V gene: TRBV30; J gene: TRBJ2-2; D gene: .; CDR3 protein: CAWKGRAGELFF; CDR3 DNA: TGTGCCTGGAAAGGTAGAGCCGGGGAGCTGTTTTTT
clone size: once; V gene: TRBV30; J gene: TRBJ2-3; D gene: .; CDR3 protein: CAWSMDTQYF; CDR3 DNA: TGTGCCTGGAGTATGGATACGCAGTATTTT
clone size: .; V gene: TRBV18; J gene: TRBJ2-5; D gene: .; CDR3 protein: CASSRDYQETQYF; CDR3 DNA: TGTGCCAGCTCTCGGGACTACCAAGAGACCCAGTACTTC
clone size: .; V gene: TRBV30; J gene: TRBJ1-3; D gene: .; CDR3 protein: CAWSEGGDKNTIYF; CDR3 DNA: TGTGCCTGGAGCGAAGGAGGGGACAAGAACACCATATATTTT
clone size: .; V gene: TRBV30; J gene: TRBJ1-5; D gene: .; CDR3 protein: CAWSVRSARGQPQHF; CDR3 DNA: TGTGCCTGGAGTGTACGGTCAGCCAGGGGACAGCCCCAGCATTTT
clone size: .; V gene: TRBV6-5; J gene: TRBJ2-3; D gene: .; CDR3 protein: CASSLWGGTDTQYF; CDR3 DNA: TGTGCCAGCAGCCTCTGGGGCGGGACAGATACGCAGTATTTT
clone size: .; V gene: TRBV11-3; J gene: TRBJ1-1; D gene: TRBD1; CDR3 protein: CASSPTGVRDTEAFF; CDR3 DNA: TGTGCCAGCAGCCCCACAGGGGTTAGGGACACTGAAGCTTTCTTT
clone size: .; V gene: TRBV29-1; J gene: TRBJ2-5; D gene: TRBD2; CDR3 protein: CSVERTSGRKEETQYF; CDR3 DNA: TGCAGCGTTGAGAGGACTAGCGGGAGAAAGGAAGAGACCCAGTACTTC
clone size: .; V gene: TRBV2; J gene: TRBJ2-7; D gene: .; CDR3 protein: CASRDPAREQYF; CDR3 DNA: TGTGCCAGCAGGGACCCCGCCCGCGAGCAGTACTTC
clone size: .; V gene: TRBV15; J gene: TRBJ2-5; D gene: TRBD2; CDR3 protein: CATSRTSGSSETQYF; CDR3 DNA: TGTGCCACCAGCAGAACTAGCGGGAGTTCAGAGACCCAGTACTTC
clone size: .; V gene: TRBV25-1; J gene: TRBJ1-1; D gene: .; CDR3 protein: CASSGTENTEAFF; CDR3 DNA: TGTGCCAGCAGTGGGACAGAGAACACTGAAGCTTTCTTT
clone size: .; V gene: TRBV27; J gene: TRBJ2-6; D gene: TRBD1; CDR3 protein: CASGEGAGTGANVLTF; CDR3 DNA: TGTGCCAGTGGAGAGGGGGCCGGGACTGGGGCCAACGTCCTGACTTTC
clone size: few; V gene: TRBV4-1; J gene: TRBJ2-5; D gene: TRBD1; CDR3 protein: CASSRLGTGTGETQYF; CDR3 DNA: TGCGCCAGCAGCAGGTTAGGGACAGGGACTGGAGAGACCCAGTACTTC
clone size: few; V gene: TRBV9; J gene: TRBJ2-2; D gene: .; CDR3 protein: CASSVDLASAGELFF; CDR3 DNA: TGTGCCAGCAGCGTAGATCTAGCGTCGGCCGGGGAGCTGTTTTTT
clone size: few; V gene: TRBV29-1; J gene: TRBJ2-3; D gene: .; CDR3 protein: CSGDTQYF; CDR3 DNA: TGCAGCGGAGATACGCAGTATTTT
clone size: .; V gene: TRBV29-1; J gene: TRBJ2-2; D gene: .; CDR3 protein: CSVGLTGELFF; CDR3 DNA: TGCAGCGTTGGTCTGACCGGGGAGCTGTTTTTT
clone size: few; V gene: TRBV29-1; J gene: TRBJ2-7; D gene: .; CDR3 protein: CSVETRMGEQYF; CDR3 DNA: TGCAGCGTTGAGACCCGGATGGGGGAGCAGTACTTC
clone size: .; V gene: TRBV29-1; J gene: TRBJ1-2; D gene: .; CDR3 protein: CSVHAGQANYGYTF; CDR3 DNA: TGCAGCGTTCACGCGGGGCAAGCCAACTATGGCTACACCTTC
clone size: .; V gene: TRBV7-3; J gene: TRBJ2-7; D gene: TRBD1; CDR3 protein: CASSPGQGWGEQYF; CDR3 DNA: TGTGCCAGCAGTCCGGGACAGGGATGGGGAGAGCAGTACTTC
clone size: .; V gene: TRBV20-1; J gene: TRBJ1-2; D gene: .; CDR3 protein: CTPLTAYTF; CDR3 DNA: TGCACTCCACTGACGGCCTACACCTTC
clone size: few; V gene: TRBV29-1; J gene: TRBJ2-5; D gene: .; CDR3 protein: CSFLRGVETQYF; CDR3 DNA: TGCAGCTTCCTCAGGGGGGTCGAGACCCAGTACTTC
clone size: once; V gene: TRBV30; J gene: TRBJ2-7; D gene: .; CDR3 protein: CAWSRSYEQYF; CDR3 DNA: TGTGCCTGGAGTAGGAGCTACGAGCAGTACTTC
clone size: .; V gene: TRBV4-1; J gene: TRBJ2-5; D gene: TRBD1; CDR3 protein: CASSPEGARQETQYF; CDR3 DNA: TGCGCCAGCAGCCCTGAGGGGGCGCGACAAGAGACCCAGTACTTC
clone size: .; V gene: TRBV15; J gene: TRBJ2-1; D gene: TRBD1; CDR3 protein: CATSRGQGVEQFF; CDR3 DNA: TGTGCCACCAGCCGGGGACAGGGGGTTGAGCAGTTCTTC
clone size: .; V gene: TRBV27; J gene: TRBJ2-7; D gene: TRBD2; CDR3 protein: CASSLGLAGGGRQYF; CDR3 DNA: TGTGCCAGCAGTTTAGGGCTAGCGGGAGGTGGGAGGCAGTACTTC
clone size: few; V gene: TRBV30; J gene: TRBJ2-2; D gene: .; CDR3 protein: CAWRFGQPGELFF; CDR3 DNA: TGTGCCTGGAGATTTGGACAGCCCGGGGAGCTGTTTTTT